The 18 T cell receptor beta chains below were found in one sample sequenced in a study of blood T cells in healthy people across ages. Together with a sample-barcoded 5' primer, a J-beta primer mix was included in a second PCR lasting about 7 to 11 cycles. Each CDR3 protein gets one entry after TCRdb re-called the 5' RACE reads with MiXCR. Among some 1,800,000 distinct CDR3 sequences listed, about 39% were seen once. The source material was blood. Receptors originate from a human donor in good health.

V usage is TRBV19 and J usage is TRBJ1-1; no firm D call. Germline V gene sequence: CDR1 LNHDA, CDR2 SQIVND (reference sequence). The CDR3 is made up of 13 amino acids. Trimming shortened V by 3 bases and J by 1 base, and 6 bases separated the two germline ends. CDR3 nucleotides: TGTGCCAGTAGTATCCAGGAGAACACTGAAGCTTTCTTT. Protein product: CASSIQENTEAFF.

This clonotype has more than one count but fewer than ten. The V and J genes are TRBV15 and TRBJ2-7, with no clear D. The CDR3 sequence is 15 residues long. Germline V gene data show CDR1 as LNHNV and CDR2 as YYDKDF (reference sequence). Trimming stripped 3 bases from V and 0 bases from J, with 12 bases between. The CDR3 region is CATSSRARNSYEQYF. CDR3 nucleotide sequence: TGTGCCACCAGCAGCCGGGCCAGGAACTCCTACGAGCAGTACTTC.

The chain carries TRBV5-5 and TRBJ2-1; TRBD2 aligns across 7 bases. The CDR3 totals 13 residues. The germline gives CDR1 SGHKS, CDR2 YYEKEE (reference sequence). Trimming cost V 9 bases and J 5 bases; bases outside gene matches: 8. In nucleotides, the CDR3 is TGTGCCACTAAGCGGGAAGCCCACAATGAGCAGTTCTTC. Its translation: CATKREAHNEQFF.

The CDR3 DNA reads TGTGCCAGCAGCTCCGTTAGCTGGGGGGCCGAAGAGACCCAGTACTTC. Translating it yields CASSSVSWGAEETQYF. The chain links TRBV7-2 to TRBJ2-5; D could derive from TRBD1 or TRBD2 (6 bases each). Germline assignment: CDR1 SGHTA and CDR2 FQGNSA. Trimming removed 4 bases from V and 3 bases from J, with 18 bases in between. CDR3 length: 16 residues.

The CDR3 sequence is CASSLGQGSIQYF. The DNA for the CDR3 is TGTGCCAGCAGCCTGGGACAGGGGAGCATTCAGTACTTC. The chain has TRBV3-1 and TRBJ2-4; 10 bases are shared with TRBD1. Germline trimming cut 4 bases from V and 9 bases from J; bases unmatched to any gene: 3. The CDR3 has 13 residues. Germline V lookup: CDR1 LGHDT, CDR2 YNNKEL (reference sequence).

This clonotype turned up a few times. The rearrangement uses TRBV20-1 and TRBJ1-5, with 7 bases aligning to TRBD1. The CDR3 extends over 13 amino acids. Per germline, CDR1 DFQATT and CDR2 SNEGSKA (reference sequence). The V gene end was trimmed by 6 bases and the J gene end by 8 bases; junction bases not matched to a gene: 10. Here the CDR3 reads CSAPRQGREPQHF. In nucleotides, the CDR3 is TGCAGTGCACCAAGACAGGGTCGAGAGCCCCAGCATTTT.

This clonotype was seen just once. The V gene is TRBV20-1, the J gene TRBJ2-7, with D perhaps matching TRBD1 (6 bases). The CDR3 is 14 residues long. The V end lost 3 bases, the J end lost 2 bases, and 14 bases lay between the germline ends. Germline lookup yields CDR1 DFQATT and CDR2 SNEGSKA (reference sequence). CDR3 in DNA: TGCAGTGCTAGTCCACAGGGAGCGGCCTACGAGCAGTACTTC. Its protein is CSASPQGAAYEQYF.

V usage is TRBV5-6 and J usage is TRBJ2-7; D ambiguous. The CDR3 sequence is 15 residues long. Germline V gene lookup returns CDR1 SGHDT and CDR2 YYEEEE. Trimming removed 5 bases from V and 0 bases from J, with 15 bases in between. CDR3: CASSDIGSSSYEQYF. DNA for the CDR3: TGTGCCAGCAGTGACATTGGCTCGAGCTCCTACGAGCAGTACTTC.

The table lists this clonotype with a few counts. The chain couples TRBV10-3 to TRBJ2-1, with TRBD1 matching 10 bases. This CDR3 is built from 14 residues. The V gene's germline CDR1 is ENHRY and CDR2 SYGVKD. V trimming: 7 bases; J trimming: 10 bases; junction bases outside the gene matches: 10. The chain's CDR3 is CAITTTGGSREQFF. DNA of the CDR3: TGTGCCATCACCACGACAGGGGGCTCTCGGGAGCAGTTCTTC.

A few counts support this clonotype. V is TRBV12-3 or TRBV12-4 and J is TRBJ2-5; 9 bases agree with TRBD2. The V segment lost 3 bases and the J segment 5 bases; nucleotides outside the gene matches: 10. This CDR3 has 16 amino acids. The chain's CDR3 is CASSFSVAGAGETQYF. DNA of the CDR3: TGTGCCAGCAGTTTTTCGGTAGCGGGGGCCGGGGAGACCCAGTACTTC.

In regard to this clonotype: At one end the junction does not follow the germline gene, possibly because of a read error. V gene TRBV20-1 combines with J gene TRBJ2-1; 13 bases line up with TRBD2. This CDR3 has 14 residues. CDR1 is DFQATT, CDR2 SNEGSKA, per germline (reference sequence). CDR3: CSTRGLAGANEQFF. In nucleotides, the CDR3 is TGCAGTACTAGAGGACTAGCGGGGGCCAATGAGCAGTTCTTC.

This clonotype has more than one count but fewer than ten. The chain has TRBV20-1 and TRBJ2-3; 9 bases fit TRBD2. The CDR3 runs 14 residues. V gave up 5 bases and J gave up 2 bases; unmatched junction bases: 5. CDR1 and CDR2 (germline): DFQATT, SNEGSKA (reference sequence). In DNA, the CDR3 is TGCAGTGCTCGGCTAGCGGGGATCACAGATACGCAGTATTTT. Translation gives CSARLAGITDTQYF.

This clonotype came up a few times. This chain connects TRBV28 to TRBJ2-4, with TRBD1 as a possible D gene (6 bases). The DNA end is more similar to TRBJ2-7, so the J call may be wrong. In germline, CDR1 is MDHEN, CDR2 SYDVKM. The CDR3 runs to 18 residues. The CDR3 DNA follows: TGTGCCAGCAGTTTAAGTTTAAGTCTGGACAGTCTAACCTACGAGCAGTACTTC. Translation: CASSLSLSLDSLTYEQYF.

This chain connects TRBV12-3 or TRBV12-4 to TRBJ1-1, with D possibly matching TRBD1 (5 bases). V was shortened by 2 bases and J by 5 bases, with 12 bases between the two germline ends. This CDR3 region has 14 residues. The CDR3 DNA follows: TGTGCCAGCAGTTTAACCCCCGGGGGGACTGAAGCTTTCTTT. Protein product: CASSLTPGGTEAFF.

The J gene is TRBJ2-3, the V gene TRBV7-2, with 9 bases that match TRBD2. This CDR3 is 17 amino acids long. Germline lookup yields CDR1 SGHTA and CDR2 FQGNSA. The J segment lost 1 base and the V segment lost 5 bases, leaving 10 bases of the junction unmatched. The CDR3 reads CASSRRPTSGGTDTQYF. Written as DNA, the CDR3 is TGTGCCAGCAGCCGCAGACCGACTAGCGGCGGCACAGATACGCAGTATTTT.

This chain joins TRBV12-3 or TRBV12-4 and TRBJ2-3; 12 bases map to TRBD1. V dropped 5 bases and J dropped 4; count of bases not matched to a gene: 4. The CDR3 contains 15 residues. The CDR3 sequence: CASSRDRGRADTQYF. In nucleotides, the CDR3 is TGTGCCAGCAGTCGGGACAGGGGGCGCGCAGATACGCAGTATTTT.

With respect to this clonotype: A much larger clone lies one base from this, so it may be a read error. The CDR3 is CASGPDRGEKPQHF. In DNA form, the CDR3 reads TGTGCCAGCGGTCCGGACAGGGGCGAGAAGCCCCAGCATTTT. This chain uses TRBV27 with TRBJ1-5; 9 nucleotides match TRBD1. The germline V gene has CDR1 MNHEY and CDR2 SMNVEV (reference sequence). The length of the CDR3 is 14 residues. With 8 bases clipped from V and 8 bases from J, the junction kept 10 bases outside the gene matches.

As for this clonotype: One end of the junction fails to match germline, which may point to a read error. The chain links TRBV18 to TRBJ2-1; 7 bases line up with TRBD1. The CDR3 is 18 residues long. The germline gives CDR1 KGHSH, CDR2 LQKENI. The CDR3 nucleotides are TGTGCCAGCTCACCATTGCCTGCAACAGGGGTTTCTAACAATGGGCAGTTCTTC. Amino acids: CASSPLPATGVSNNGQFF.